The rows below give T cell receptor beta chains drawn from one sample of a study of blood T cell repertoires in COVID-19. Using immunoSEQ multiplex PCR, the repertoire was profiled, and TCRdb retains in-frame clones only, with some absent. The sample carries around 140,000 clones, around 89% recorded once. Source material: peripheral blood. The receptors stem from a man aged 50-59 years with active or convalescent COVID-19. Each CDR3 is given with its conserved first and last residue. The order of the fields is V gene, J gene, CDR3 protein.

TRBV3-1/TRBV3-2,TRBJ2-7,CASSAWGRAEQYF
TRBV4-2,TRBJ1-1,CASSQETPGTEAFF
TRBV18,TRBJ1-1,CASSPRGIWDTEAFF
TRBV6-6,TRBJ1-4,CASSRNRGTNEKLFF
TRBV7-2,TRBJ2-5,CASSLAGAETQYF
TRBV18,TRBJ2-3,CASSRPIQGLRRATDTQYF
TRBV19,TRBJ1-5,CASSIVTGGSQPQHF
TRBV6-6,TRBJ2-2,CASSIQGIAGELFF
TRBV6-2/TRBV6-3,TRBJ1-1,CASSLQGPNTEAFF
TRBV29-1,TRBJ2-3,CSVDPTSTDTQYF
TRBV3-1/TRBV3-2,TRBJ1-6,CASSQDDRLSSYNSPLHF
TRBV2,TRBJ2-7,CASSGGLAYSYEQYF
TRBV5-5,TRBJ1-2,CASSLRGTVPYGYTF
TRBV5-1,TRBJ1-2,CASREEGYGYTF
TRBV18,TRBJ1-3,CASSPATQGSGNTIYF
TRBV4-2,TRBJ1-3,CASSQDVRSMAGNTIYF
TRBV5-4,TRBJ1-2,CASSPGTASNYGYTF
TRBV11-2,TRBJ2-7,CASSLEGLAGLSSYEQYF
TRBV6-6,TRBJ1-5,CASSYRGNQPQHF
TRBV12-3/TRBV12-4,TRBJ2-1,CASSFSDEQFF
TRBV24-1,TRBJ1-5,CATSDQNQPQHF
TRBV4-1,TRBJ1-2,CASSQSTAPRVYGYTF
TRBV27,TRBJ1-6,CASSLYGDFNSPLHF
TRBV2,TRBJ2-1,CASSAGGGVNGEQFF
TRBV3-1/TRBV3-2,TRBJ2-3,CASSSTSGGTSTDTQYF
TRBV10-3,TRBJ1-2,CAISSGTGQDGYTF
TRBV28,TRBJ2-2,CASSPAGATAGELFF
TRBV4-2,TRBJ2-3,CASSPRSSGSGTDTQYF
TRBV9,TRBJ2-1,CASSVSAGSYNEQFF
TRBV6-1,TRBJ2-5,CASSENVGQGAETQYF
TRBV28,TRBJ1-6,CASSTESSYNSPLHF
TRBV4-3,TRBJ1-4,CASSHRQGAHEKLFF
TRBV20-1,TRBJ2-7,CSARGSYEQYF
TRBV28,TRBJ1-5,CASSLSTGGLSGNQPQHF
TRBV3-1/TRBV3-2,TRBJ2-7,CASSQGGKYEQYF
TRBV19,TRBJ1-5,CASSGDRVSNQPQHF
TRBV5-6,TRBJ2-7,CASSLAGTGNYEQYF
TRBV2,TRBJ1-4,CASSGHPNEKLFF
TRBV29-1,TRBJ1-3,CGGGDGNTIYF
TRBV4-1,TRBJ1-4,CASSQERGQGFEKLFF
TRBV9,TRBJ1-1,CASSVSLQSNTEAFF
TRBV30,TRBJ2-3,CACRTGGITDTQYF
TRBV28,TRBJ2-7,CASSGSGTVSYEQYF
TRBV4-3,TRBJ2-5,CASSQGSLSGETQYF
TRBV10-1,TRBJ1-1,CASSESKQDKNTEAFF
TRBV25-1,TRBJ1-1,CASSVNRVNTEAFF
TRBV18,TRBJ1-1,CASSRGGNTEAFF